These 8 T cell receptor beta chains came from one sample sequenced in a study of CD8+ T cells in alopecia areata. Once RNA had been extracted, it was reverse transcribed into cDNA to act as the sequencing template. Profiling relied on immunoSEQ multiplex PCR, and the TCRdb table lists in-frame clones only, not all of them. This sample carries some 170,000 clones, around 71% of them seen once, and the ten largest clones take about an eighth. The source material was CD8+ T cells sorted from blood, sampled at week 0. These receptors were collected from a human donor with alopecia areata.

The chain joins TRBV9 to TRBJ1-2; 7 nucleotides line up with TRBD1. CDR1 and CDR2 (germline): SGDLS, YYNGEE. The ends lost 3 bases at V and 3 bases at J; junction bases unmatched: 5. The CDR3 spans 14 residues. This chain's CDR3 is CASSALDRDYGYTF. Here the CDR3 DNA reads TGTGCCAGCAGCGCCCTCGACAGGGACTATGGCTACACCTTC. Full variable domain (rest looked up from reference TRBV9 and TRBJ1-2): DSGVTQTPKHLITATGQRVTLRCSPRSGDLSVYWYQQSLDQGLQFLIQYYNGEERAKGNILERFSAQQFPDLHSELNLSSLELGDSALYFCASSALDRDYGYTFGSGTRLTVV.

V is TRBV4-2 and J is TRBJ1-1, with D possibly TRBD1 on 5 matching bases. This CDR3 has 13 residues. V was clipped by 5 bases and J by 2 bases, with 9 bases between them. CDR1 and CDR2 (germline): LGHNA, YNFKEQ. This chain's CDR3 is CASSVQENTEAFF. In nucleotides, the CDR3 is TGTGCCAGCAGCGTACAGGAAAACACTGAAGCTTTCTTT.

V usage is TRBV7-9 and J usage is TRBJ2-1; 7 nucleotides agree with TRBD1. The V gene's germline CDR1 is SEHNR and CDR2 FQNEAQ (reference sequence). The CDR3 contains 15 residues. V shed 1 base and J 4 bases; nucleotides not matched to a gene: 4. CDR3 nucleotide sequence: TGTGCCAGCAGCTTAGAGCGGACAGGTTACAATGAGCAGTTCTTC. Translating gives CASSLERTGYNEQFF.

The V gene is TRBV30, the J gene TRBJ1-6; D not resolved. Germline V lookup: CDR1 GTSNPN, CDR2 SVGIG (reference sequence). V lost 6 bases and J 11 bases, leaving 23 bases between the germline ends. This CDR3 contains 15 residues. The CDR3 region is CACWKDGINLPPLHF. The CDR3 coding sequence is TGTGCCTGTTGGAAGGATGGGATCAACCTACCACCCCTCCACTTT.

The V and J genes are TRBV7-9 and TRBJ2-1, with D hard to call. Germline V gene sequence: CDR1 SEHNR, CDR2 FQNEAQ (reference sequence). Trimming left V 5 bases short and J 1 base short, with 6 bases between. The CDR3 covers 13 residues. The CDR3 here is CASSPLSYNEQFF. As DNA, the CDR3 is TGTGCCAGCAGCCCGCTATCCTACAATGAGCAGTTCTTC.

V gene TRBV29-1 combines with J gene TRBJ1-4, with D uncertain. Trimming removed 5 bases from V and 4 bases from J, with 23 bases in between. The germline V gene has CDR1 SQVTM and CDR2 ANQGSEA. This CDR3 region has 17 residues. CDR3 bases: TGCAGCGTTTCCAACGACTGGGAACGGGCCATTAATGAAAAACTGTTTTTT. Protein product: CSVSNDWERAINEKLFF.

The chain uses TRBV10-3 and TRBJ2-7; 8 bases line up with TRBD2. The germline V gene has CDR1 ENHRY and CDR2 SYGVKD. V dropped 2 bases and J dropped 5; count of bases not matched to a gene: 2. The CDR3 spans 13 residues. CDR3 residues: CAISEGLADEQYF. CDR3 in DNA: TGTGCCATCAGTGAGGGACTAGCTGACGAGCAGTACTTC.

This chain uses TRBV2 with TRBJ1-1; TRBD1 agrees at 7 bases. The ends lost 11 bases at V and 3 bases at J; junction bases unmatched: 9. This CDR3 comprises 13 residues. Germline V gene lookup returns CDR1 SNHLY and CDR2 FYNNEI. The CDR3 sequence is CAAQGGVYTEAFF. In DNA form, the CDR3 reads TGTGCCGCCCAGGGGGGGGTTTACACTGAAGCTTTCTTT.